This TCR beta chain comes out of a study of blood T cell repertoires in COVID-19. Study as a whole: Acute and convalescent COVID-19 specimens originated in the United States, Italy and Spain. PBMCs, B-cell-depleted T cells, or T cells provided the cDNA or gDNA that made up the material.

Trimming left V 2 bases short and J 3 bases short, with 10 bases between. This CDR3 spans 14 amino acids. Germline-derived CDR1 and CDR2 are SGHVS and FNYEAQ. In the authors' workflow: It was from reference gene primer amplification that nucleated cell counts were estimated. The assay was immunoSEQ multiplex PCR, and TCRdb's table has in-frame clones only and misses some. For V, J and clone size, that table is used; D and trimming come from the DNA. The sample has tens of thousands of clones; approximately 90% are singletons. The clonotype originates from a human donor with active COVID-19. The donor label of this sample is uncertain. The chain employs TRBV7-6 and TRBJ2-5; no clear D gene. Source material: peripheral blood. Here the CDR3 reads CASSLLAGEETQYF. The CDR3 DNA sequence: TGTGCCAGCAGCTTACTGGCCGGAGAAGAGACCCAGTACTTC.